Below, 6 T cell receptor beta chains from the same sample are listed, as sequenced in a study of identical twins. TCRdb recomputed calls from the 5' RACE reads with MiXCR, one row per CDR3 protein. This table has around 340,000 distinct CDR3 sequences, around 12% appearing once. In addition, the sample was reused for a study of yellow fever vaccine responses in identical twins.

Specimen: CD8+ T cells sorted from blood. These TCRs come from a woman between 18 and 29 years old in good health.

There are a few counts of this clonotype. The junction departs from the called germline gene at one end, perhaps through a read error. The chain couples TRBV27 to TRBJ2-1; no clear D. This CDR3 contains 14 residues. CDR1 and CDR2 (germline): MNHEY, SMNVEV (reference sequence). The CDR3 sequence: CASRSQSSYKEQFF. CDR3 in DNA: TGTGCCAGCAGAAGCCAGAGCTCCTACAAGGAGCAGTTCTTC.

A few counts support this clonotype. V is TRBV12-3 or TRBV12-4 and J is TRBJ1-2; perhaps TRBD1 as D (6 bases). V was trimmed by 10 bases and J by 7 bases, leaving 16 bases between them. The CDR3 extends over 12 amino acids. CDR3 nucleotide sequence: TGTGCCACCTCTTCGGGGGCGGTTGGCTACACCTTC. This translates into CATSSGAVGYTF.

This clonotype has only a few counts. V gene TRBV6-2 or TRBV6-3 combines with J gene TRBJ1-1; 8 bases align to TRBD1. This CDR3 is 17 amino acids long. Germline CDR1 and CDR2: MNHEY and SVGEGT. V dropped 4 bases and J dropped 0; count of bases not matched to a gene: 10. DNA for the CDR3: TGTGCCAGCAGTTCTCCGCGGACAGGGACAGTGAACACTGAAGCTTTCTTT. This encodes CASSSPRTGTVNTEAFF.

This rearrangement joins TRBV29-1 to TRBJ2-2, with 7 positions matching TRBD1. The V gene's germline CDR1 is SQVTM and CDR2 ANQGSEA. V was clipped by 6 bases and J by 1 base; unmatched bases: 2. The CDR3 is 13 amino acids. The CDR3 here is CSVQGENTGELFF. In DNA, the CDR3 is TGCAGCGTCCAGGGGGAGAACACCGGGGAGCTGTTTTTT.

The chain joins TRBV24-1 to TRBJ1-1; D is undetermined. The V gene lost 7 bases and the J gene lost 1 base, with 9 bases spanning the gap. The CDR3 has 13 residues. Germline V gene lookup returns CDR1 KGHDR and CDR2 SFDVKD. In DNA form, the CDR3 reads TGTGCCACCAGAGCTGGGTGGAACACTGAAGCTTTCTTT. Translated: CATRAGWNTEAFF.

This clonotype came up many times. The chain has TRBV5-1 and TRBJ2-1; D perhaps matches TRBD1 (5 bases). The germline V gene has CDR1 SGHRS and CDR2 YFSETQ. Trimming pared 2 bases from V and 7 bases from J, leaving 13 bases between. The CDR3 is 14 residues long. The CDR3 DNA follows: TGCGCCAGCAGCTTTGGAACAGGTGTAAATGAGCAGTTCTTC. It encodes CASSFGTGVNEQFF.